The present entry profiles one TCR beta chain with its context. What it binds is not known. The data are from a study of Ad26.COV2.S vaccination and SARS-CoV-2 variants. V lost 5 bases and J lost 3, with 15 bases in between. The length of the CDR3 is 14 residues. From germline, CDR1 is SGHRS and CDR2 YFSETQ. Notes on the study in general: Vaccinated and placebo-treated recipients had similar non-spike TCR breadth.

This sample's treatment: 15 to 20 received Ad26.COV2.S at low or high dose, single or two shots; roughly five received placebo; per-sample allocation not given. The study sampled participants on day 63 after the first vaccine or placebo injection. An adult aged 18-55 years in Boston served as the donor. This table comes from immunoSEQ multiplex PCR, and its TCRdb copy is limited to in-frame clones, with some not included. In the table there are fewer than 500,000 clones, about 91% of which are singletons. The sequence was collected from a person aged 18-65 years who received the Ad26.COV2.S COVID-19 vaccine or a placebo. The chain carries TRBV5-1 and TRBJ2-7; perhaps TRBD1 as D (6 bases). The input for sequencing was peripheral blood, taken in a trial of Ad26.COV2.S vaccine versus placebo. The CDR3 spells CASRRTVLIYEQYF. CDR3 nucleotide sequence: TGCGCCAGCAGGAGGACAGTCCTCATCTACGAGCAGTACTTC.